This entry lists 6 T cell receptor beta chains sequenced from one sample in a study of T cell clonality in common variable immunodeficiency. Study conclusions and caveats: Reportedly, TCR beta sequences from common variable immunodeficiency showed fewer deletions and N-nucleotide insertions.

Sequencing used immunoSEQ multiplex PCR; TCRdb keeps in-frame clones, though not all of them. The profile covers roughly 39,000 clones, none occurring a single time. These TCRs are of unknown antigen specificity. Sequencing input: peripheral blood mononuclear cells. Receptor source: a human donor with common variable immunodeficiency.

In its sample, this clone is medium-sized. The read stops 3 residues short of the end of the CDR3; the missing end is completed from the germline J gene. V is TRBV5-6 and J is TRBJ2-7; TRBD1 matches at 8 bases. The germline CDR1 and CDR2 sequences are SGHDT and YYEEEE. This CDR3 contains 15 residues. Trimming removed 4 bases from V and 1 base from J; junction bases left unmatched: 7. The CDR3 sequence: CASSRQGTLSYEQYF. Partial CDR3 DNA: TGTGCCAGCAGCCGACAGGGGACTTTATCCTACGAG.

Ten or more counts support this clone. The missing CDR3 end, 3 residues past where the read stops, is filled in from the germline J gene. The rearrangement links TRBV7-9 to TRBJ2-5; D gene unclear. Germline values: CDR1 SEHNR, CDR2 FQNEAQ (reference sequence). The CDR3 spans 15 residues. Trimming removed 6 bases from V and 0 bases from J, with 14 bases in between. CDR3: CASSHLFGYQETQYF. The sequenced CDR3 bases are TGTGCCAGCAGTCATTTGTTTGGCTACCAAGAGACC.

Many counts were recorded for this clone. The read terminates 3 residues ahead of where the CDR3 ends, so the germline J gene completes it. The chain has TRBV20-1 and TRBJ2-3; 10 bases fit TRBD2. The CDR3 length is 14 residues. CDR1 DFQATT and CDR2 SNEGSKA come from the germline V gene (reference sequence). Trimming took 5 bases from V and 1 from J; bases not matched to a gene: 3. The DNA read from the CDR3 is TGCAGTGCTTTTGGACTAGCGGGCACAGATACG. Protein: CSAFGLAGTDT. The CDR3 in its entirety is CSAFGLAGTDTQYF.

This clone was counted at least ten times. The read halts 3 residues ahead of the CDR3 end, with the missing end drawn from the germline J gene. V gene TRBV5-1 combines with J gene TRBJ1-1; D may be TRBD1 (5 bases). Germline V CDR1 and CDR2: SGHRS, YFSETQ. This CDR3 region has 14 residues. The part of the CDR3 DNA that was read is TGCGCCAGCAGCCTACGTGCACAGGAGGTAAGG. Translated, it gives CASSLRAQEVR. The full CDR3 protein is CASSLRAQEVRAFF.

This clone was observed a few times. The read stops 3 residues short of the end of the CDR3; the missing end is completed from the germline J gene. The J gene is TRBJ1-1, the V gene TRBV19; 10 bases line up with TRBD1. This CDR3 is built from 15 residues. Germline V gene data show CDR1 as LNHDA and CDR2 as SQIVND (reference sequence). V dropped 5 bases and J dropped 7; count of bases not matched to a gene: 10. The covered CDR3 bases are TGTGCCAGTAGTCTCCTAACCGGGACAGGGGTTGAA. The encoded protein is CASSLLTGTGVE. The whole CDR3 protein reads CASSLLTGTGVEAFF.

This clone was observed a handful of times. Read sequence stops 3 residues before the CDR3 end, and the germline J gene provides the missing end. The chain joins TRBV19 to TRBJ1-3, with 8 bases identical to TRBD1. V lost 4 bases and J lost 4; bases outside the gene matches: 6. Germline assignment: CDR1 LNHDA and CDR2 SQIVND (reference sequence). The CDR3 has 15 residues. The CDR3 DNA, read in part, is TGTGCCAGTAGTACCGGACAGGGACCAGGAAACACC. Its protein is CASSTGQGPGNT. The CDR3 as a whole reads CASSTGQGPGNTIYF.